In its sample, the clone carrying this T cell receptor (beta chain) was seen a few times. It was with a sample-barcoded 5' primer and a J-beta primer mix that a second PCR of about 6 to 12 cycles was run. TCRdb re-analysed the 5' RACE reads in MiXCR, keeping a single row per CDR3 protein. The sample holds about 570,000 distinct CDR3 sequences, around a quarter seen once. This sample stems from a study of blood T cells in healthy people across ages. V was trimmed by 2 bases and J by 5 bases, leaving 6 bases between them. Germline CDR1 is MNHEY and CDR2 is SVGEGT. This CDR3 region has 12 residues. These data also featured in a second study, about T cells of mothers and their children. This second study notes: Donation came from a few healthy Caucasian mothers together with their six children.

Input material: blood. This sequence joins TRBV6-2 or TRBV6-3 and TRBJ2-5; D unclear. The receptor comes from a boy between 2 and 10 years old in good health. CDR3 coding DNA: TGTGCCAGCAGTTACCAACGTGAGACCCAGTACTTC. Amino acids: CASSYQRETQYF.